This T cell receptor beta chain was identified in a study of blood T cell repertoires in COVID-19. The CDR3 spans 14 residues. V dropped 3 bases and J dropped 0 bases, with 6 bases sitting between them. Germline CDR1 is MNHEY and CDR2 is SVGEGT. Clones were read by immunoSEQ multiplex PCR, and TCRdb kept only the in-frame ones, dropping some. The data hold about 340,000 clones, with around 83% observed a single time. This sequence originates from a young man with active or convalescent COVID-19. What was sequenced was peripheral blood. This chain links TRBV6-2 or TRBV6-3 with TRBJ2-1; D call uncertain. The chain's CDR3 is CASSYLNSYNEQFF. The CDR3 nucleotides read TGTGCCAGCAGTTATCTTAACTCCTACAATGAGCAGTTCTTC.